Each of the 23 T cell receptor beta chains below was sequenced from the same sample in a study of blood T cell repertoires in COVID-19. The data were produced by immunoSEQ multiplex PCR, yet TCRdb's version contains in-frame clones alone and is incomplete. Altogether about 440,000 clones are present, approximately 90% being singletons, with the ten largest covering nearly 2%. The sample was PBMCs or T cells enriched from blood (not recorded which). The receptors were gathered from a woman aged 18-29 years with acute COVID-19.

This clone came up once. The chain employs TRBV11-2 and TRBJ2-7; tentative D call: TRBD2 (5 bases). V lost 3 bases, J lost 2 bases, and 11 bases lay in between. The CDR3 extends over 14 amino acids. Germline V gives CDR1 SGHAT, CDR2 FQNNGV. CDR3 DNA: TGTGCCAGCAGCTTGGATCTGGGAGCCTACGAGCAGTACTTC. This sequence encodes CASSLDLGAYEQYF.

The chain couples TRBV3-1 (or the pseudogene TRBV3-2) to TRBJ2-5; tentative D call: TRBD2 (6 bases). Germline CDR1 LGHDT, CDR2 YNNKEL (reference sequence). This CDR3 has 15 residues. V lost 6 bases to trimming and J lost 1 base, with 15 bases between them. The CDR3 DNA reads TGTGCCAGCAGACAAATTAGCGGACCCCAAGAGACCCAGTACTTC. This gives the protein CASRQISGPQETQYF.

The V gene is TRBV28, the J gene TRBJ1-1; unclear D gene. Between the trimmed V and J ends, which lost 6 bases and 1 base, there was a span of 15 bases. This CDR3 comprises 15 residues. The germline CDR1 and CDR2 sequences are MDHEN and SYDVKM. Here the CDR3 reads CASSPRVRPNTEAFF. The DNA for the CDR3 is TGTGCCAGCAGCCCCCGGGTTCGACCGAACACTGAAGCTTTCTTT. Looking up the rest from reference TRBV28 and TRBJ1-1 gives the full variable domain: DVKVTQSSRYLVKRTGEKVFLECVQDMDHENMFWYRQDPGLGLRLIYFSYDVKMKEKGDIPEGYSVSREKKERFSLILESASTNQTSMYLCASSPRVRPNTEAFFGQGTRLTVV.

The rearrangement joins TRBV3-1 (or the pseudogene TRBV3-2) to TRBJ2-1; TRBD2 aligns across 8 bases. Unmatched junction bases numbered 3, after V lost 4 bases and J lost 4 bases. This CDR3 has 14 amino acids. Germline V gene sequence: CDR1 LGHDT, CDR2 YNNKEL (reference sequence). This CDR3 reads CASSRSGTYNEQFF. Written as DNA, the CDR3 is TGTGCCAGCAGCCGTAGCGGGACGTACAATGAGCAGTTCTTC.

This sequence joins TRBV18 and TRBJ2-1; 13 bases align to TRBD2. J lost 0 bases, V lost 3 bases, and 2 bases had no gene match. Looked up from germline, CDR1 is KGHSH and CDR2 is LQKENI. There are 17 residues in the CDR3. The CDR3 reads CASSPGTSGTSYNEQFF. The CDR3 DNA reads TGTGCCAGCTCACCGGGGACTAGCGGGACCTCCTACAATGAGCAGTTCTTC.

The CDR3 region is CACQGICPPEAFF. The DNA for the CDR3 is TGCGCCTGTCAGGGAATATGCCCCCCTGAAGCTTTCTTT. The rearrangement links TRBV23-1 to TRBJ1-1; D perhaps matches TRBD1 (5 bases). TRBV23-1 is noted as an ORF with a role that remains uncertain. V shed 11 bases and J shed 6 bases, with 19 bases lying between them. The CDR3 runs to 13 residues.

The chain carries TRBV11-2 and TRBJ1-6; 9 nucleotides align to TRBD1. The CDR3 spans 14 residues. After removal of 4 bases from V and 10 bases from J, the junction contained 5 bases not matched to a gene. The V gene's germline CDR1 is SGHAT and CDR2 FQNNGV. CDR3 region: CASSSGTGKSPLHF. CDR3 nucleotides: TGTGCCAGCAGCTCCGGGACAGGGAAATCACCCCTCCACTTT.

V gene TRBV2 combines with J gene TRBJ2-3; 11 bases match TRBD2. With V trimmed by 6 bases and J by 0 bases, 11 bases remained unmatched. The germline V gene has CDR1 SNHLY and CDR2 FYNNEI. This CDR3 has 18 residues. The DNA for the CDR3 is TGTGCCAGCAGACCTCCGGGACTAGCGGTCCTTAGCACAGATACGCAGTATTTT. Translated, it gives CASRPPGLAVLSTDTQYF. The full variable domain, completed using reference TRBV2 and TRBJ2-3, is EPEVTQTPSHQVTQMGQEVILRCVPISNHLYFYWYRQILGQKVEFLVSFYNNEISEKSEIFDDQFSVERPDGSNFTLKIRSTKLEDSAMYFCASRPPGLAVLSTDTQYFGPGTRLTVL.

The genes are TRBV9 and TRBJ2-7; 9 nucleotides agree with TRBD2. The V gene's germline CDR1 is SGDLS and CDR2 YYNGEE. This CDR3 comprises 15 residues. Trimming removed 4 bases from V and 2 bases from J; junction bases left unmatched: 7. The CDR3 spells CASSPAGGGAYEQYF. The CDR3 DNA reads TGTGCCAGCAGCCCGGCTGGCGGGGGGGCCTACGAGCAGTACTTC.

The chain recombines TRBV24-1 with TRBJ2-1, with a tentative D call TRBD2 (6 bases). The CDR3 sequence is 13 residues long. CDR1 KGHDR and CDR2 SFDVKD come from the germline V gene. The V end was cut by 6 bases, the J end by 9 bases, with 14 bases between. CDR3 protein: CATSQTSLGEQFF. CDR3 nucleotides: TGTGCCACCAGTCAGACTAGTTTGGGTGAGCAGTTCTTC.

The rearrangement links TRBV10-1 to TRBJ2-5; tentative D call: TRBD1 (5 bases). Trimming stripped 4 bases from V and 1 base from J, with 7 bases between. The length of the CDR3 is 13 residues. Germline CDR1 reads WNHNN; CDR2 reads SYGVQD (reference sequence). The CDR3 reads CASSAQVQETQYF. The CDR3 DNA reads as TGCGCCAGCAGTGCACAGGTCCAAGAGACCCAGTACTTC.

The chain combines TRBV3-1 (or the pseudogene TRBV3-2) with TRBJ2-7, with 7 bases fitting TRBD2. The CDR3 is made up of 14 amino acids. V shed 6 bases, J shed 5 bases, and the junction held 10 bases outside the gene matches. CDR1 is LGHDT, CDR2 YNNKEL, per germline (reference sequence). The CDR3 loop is CASSHRTSLNEQYF. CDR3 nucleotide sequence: TGTGCCAGCAGTCATAGGACTAGTCTGAACGAGCAGTACTTC.

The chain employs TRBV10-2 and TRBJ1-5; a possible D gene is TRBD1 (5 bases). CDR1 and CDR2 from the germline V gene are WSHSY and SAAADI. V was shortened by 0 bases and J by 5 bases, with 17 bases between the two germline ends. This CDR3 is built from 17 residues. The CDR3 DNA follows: TGCGCCAGCAGTGAGTCGATTTCCCAGGGTAGGGATCAGCCCCAGCATTTT. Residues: CASSESISQGRDQPQHF.

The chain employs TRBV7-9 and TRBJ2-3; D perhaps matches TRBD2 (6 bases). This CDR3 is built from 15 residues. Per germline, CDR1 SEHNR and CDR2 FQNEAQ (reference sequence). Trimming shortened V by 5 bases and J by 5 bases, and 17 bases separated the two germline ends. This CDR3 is CASSNWRGRKDTQYF. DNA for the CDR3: TGTGCCAGCAGCAACTGGCGGGGCCGTAAAGATACGCAGTATTTT.

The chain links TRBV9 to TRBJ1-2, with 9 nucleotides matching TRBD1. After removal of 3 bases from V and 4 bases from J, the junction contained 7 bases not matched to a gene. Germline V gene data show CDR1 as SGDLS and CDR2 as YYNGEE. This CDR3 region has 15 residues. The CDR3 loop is CASSATTGGIYGYTF. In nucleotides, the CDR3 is TGTGCCAGCAGCGCAACGACAGGGGGAATCTATGGCTACACCTTC.

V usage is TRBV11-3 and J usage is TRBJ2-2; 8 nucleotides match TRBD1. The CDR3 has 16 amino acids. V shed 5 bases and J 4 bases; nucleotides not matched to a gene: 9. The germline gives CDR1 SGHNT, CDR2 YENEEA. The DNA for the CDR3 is TGTGCCAGCAGCCCTAGCAGGGGGCAAATCACCGGGGAGCTGTTTTTT. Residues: CASSPSRGQITGELFF.

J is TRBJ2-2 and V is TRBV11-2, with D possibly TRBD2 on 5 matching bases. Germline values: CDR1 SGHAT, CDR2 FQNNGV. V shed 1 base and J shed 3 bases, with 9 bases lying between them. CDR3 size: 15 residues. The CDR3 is CASSLGGDYTGELFF. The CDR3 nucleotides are TGTGCCAGCAGCTTAGGGGGAGACTACACCGGGGAGCTGTTTTTT.

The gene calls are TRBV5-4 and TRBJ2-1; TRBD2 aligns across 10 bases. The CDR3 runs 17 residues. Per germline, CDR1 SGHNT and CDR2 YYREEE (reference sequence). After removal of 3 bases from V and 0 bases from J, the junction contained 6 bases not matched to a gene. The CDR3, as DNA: TGTGCCAGCAGCTCGACTAGCGGGCTACTCTCCTACAATGAGCAGTTCTTC. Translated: CASSSTSGLLSYNEQFF.

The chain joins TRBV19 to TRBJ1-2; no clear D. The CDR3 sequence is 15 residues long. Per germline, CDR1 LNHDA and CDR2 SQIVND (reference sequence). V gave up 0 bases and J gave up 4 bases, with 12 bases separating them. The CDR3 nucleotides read TGTGCCAGTAGTATAGATGCCCCATTCGGCTATGGCTACACCTTC. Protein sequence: CASSIDAPFGYGYTF.

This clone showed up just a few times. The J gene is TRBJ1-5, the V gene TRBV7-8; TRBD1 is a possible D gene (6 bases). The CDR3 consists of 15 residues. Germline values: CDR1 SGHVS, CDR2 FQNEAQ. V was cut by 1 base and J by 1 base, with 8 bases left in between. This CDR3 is CASSLDRESNQPQHF. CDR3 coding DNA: TGTGCCAGCAGCTTAGACAGGGAGAGCAATCAGCCCCAGCATTTT. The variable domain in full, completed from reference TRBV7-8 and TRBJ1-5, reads GAGVSQSPRYKVAKRGQDVALRCDPISGHVSLFWYQQALGQGPEFLTYFQNEAQLDKSGLPSDRFFAERPEGSVSTLKIQRTQQEDSAVYLCASSLDRESNQPQHFGDGTRLSIL.

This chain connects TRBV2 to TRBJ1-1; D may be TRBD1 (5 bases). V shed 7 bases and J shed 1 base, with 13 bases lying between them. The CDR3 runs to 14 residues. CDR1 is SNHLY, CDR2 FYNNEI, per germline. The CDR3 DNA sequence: TGTGCCAGCATGCCGGGACTTCCGAACACTGAAGCTTTCTTT. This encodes CASMPGLPNTEAFF.

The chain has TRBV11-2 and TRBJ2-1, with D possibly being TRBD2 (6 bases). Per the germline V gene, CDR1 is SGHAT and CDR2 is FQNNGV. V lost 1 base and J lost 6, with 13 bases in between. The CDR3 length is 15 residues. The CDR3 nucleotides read TGTGCCAGCAGCTTAGGCCACGGTAGCGGCAATGAGCAGTTCTTC. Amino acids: CASSLGHGSGNEQFF. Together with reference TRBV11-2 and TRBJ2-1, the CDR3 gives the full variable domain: EAGVAQSPRYKIIEKRQSVAFWCNPISGHATLYWYQQILGQGPKLLIQFQNNGVVDDSQLPKDRFSAERLKGVDSTLKIQPAKLEDSAVYLCASSLGHGSGNEQFFGPGTRLTVL.

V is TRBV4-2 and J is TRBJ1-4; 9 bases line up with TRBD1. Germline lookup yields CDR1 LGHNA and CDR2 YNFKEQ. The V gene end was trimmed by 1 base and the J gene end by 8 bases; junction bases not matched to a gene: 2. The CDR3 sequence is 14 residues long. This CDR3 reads CASSQAGTGEKLFF. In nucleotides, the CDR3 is TGTGCCAGCAGCCAAGCGGGGACAGGGGAAAAACTGTTTTTT.